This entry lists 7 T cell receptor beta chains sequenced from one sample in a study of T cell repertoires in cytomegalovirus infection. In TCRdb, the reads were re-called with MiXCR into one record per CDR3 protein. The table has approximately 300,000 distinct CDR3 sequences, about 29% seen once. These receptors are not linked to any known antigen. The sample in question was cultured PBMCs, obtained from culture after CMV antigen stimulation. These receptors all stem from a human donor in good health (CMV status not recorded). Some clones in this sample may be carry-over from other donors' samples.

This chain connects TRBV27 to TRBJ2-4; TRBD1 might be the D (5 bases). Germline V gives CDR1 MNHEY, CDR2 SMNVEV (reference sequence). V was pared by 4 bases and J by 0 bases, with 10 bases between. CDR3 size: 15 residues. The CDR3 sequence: CASSSRTLAKNIQYF. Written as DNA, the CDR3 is TGTGCCAGCAGTTCGAGGACATTAGCCAAAAACATTCAGTACTTC.

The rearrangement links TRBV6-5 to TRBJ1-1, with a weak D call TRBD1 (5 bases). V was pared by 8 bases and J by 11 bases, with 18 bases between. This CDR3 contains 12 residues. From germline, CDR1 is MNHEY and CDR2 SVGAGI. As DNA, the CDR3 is TGTGCCAGCGGGCGGACGCGGGACGCGGCTTTCTTT. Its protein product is CASGRTRDAAFF.

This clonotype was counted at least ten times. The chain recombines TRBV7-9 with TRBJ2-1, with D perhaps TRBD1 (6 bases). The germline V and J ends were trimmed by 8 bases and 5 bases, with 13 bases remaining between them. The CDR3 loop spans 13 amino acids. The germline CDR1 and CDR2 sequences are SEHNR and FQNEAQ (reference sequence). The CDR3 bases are TGTGCCAGCGTAAGGGGGACCAACAATGAGCAGTTCTTC. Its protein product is CASVRGTNNEQFF.

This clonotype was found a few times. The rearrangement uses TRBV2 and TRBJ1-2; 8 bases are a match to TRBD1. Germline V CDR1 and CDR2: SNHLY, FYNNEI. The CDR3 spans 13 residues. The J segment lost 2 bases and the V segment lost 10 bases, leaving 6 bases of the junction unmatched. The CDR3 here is CANRDRKNYGYTF. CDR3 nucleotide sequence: TGTGCCAACCGGGACAGGAAAAACTATGGCTACACCTTC.

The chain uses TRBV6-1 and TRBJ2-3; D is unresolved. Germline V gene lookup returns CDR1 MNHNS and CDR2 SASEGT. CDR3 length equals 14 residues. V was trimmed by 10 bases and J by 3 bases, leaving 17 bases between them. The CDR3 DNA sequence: TGTGCCATCAGATCGGGCGGATCTACAGATACGCAGTATTTT. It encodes CAIRSGGSTDTQYF.

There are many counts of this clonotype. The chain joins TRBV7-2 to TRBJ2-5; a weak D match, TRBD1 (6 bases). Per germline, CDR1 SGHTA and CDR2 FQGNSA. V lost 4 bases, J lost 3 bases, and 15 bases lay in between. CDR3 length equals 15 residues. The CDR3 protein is CASSWRLGGEETQYF. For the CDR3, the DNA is TGTGCCAGCAGCTGGAGGTTAGGGGGTGAAGAGACCCAGTACTTC.

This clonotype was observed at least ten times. The CDR3 DNA reads as TGTGCCAGCAGCTTTGACAGGGGCCGGGGCGGGGAGCTGTTTTTT. It is translated as CASSFDRGRGGELFF. This chain links TRBV11-2 with TRBJ2-2, with 8 bases lining up with TRBD1. The CDR3 is 15 residues long. The germline V gene has CDR1 SGHAT and CDR2 FQNNGV. J gave up 7 bases and V 3 bases, and 7 bases lay outside the gene matches.